Listed here are 30 T cell receptor beta chains from one sample, sequenced in a study of T cell responses to AZD1222 COVID-19 vaccine. Profiling relied on immunoSEQ multiplex PCR, and the TCRdb table lists in-frame clones only, not all of them. Among 110,000 or so clones listed, around 89% were seen once. Sample: peripheral blood, taken on day 0 of AZD1222 vaccination. These receptors were taken from an adult in good health.

The chain has TRBV5-1 and TRBJ2-4; 9 bases align to TRBD1. This CDR3 has 17 residues. The germline V gene encodes CDR1 SGHRS and CDR2 YFSETQ. Germline trimming cut 2 bases from V and 4 bases from J; bases unmatched to any gene: 10. For the CDR3, the DNA is TGCGCCAGCAGCTTCAATACGGACAGGGGAAAAAAAAACATTCAGTACTTC. Its protein product is CASSFNTDRGKKNIQYF.

With respect to this clone: The sample holds other DNA sequences that translate to the same CDR3. DNA for the CDR3: TGTGCCAGCAGTGAGGGGTACGGCTACACCTTC. Translation gives CASSEGYGYTF. V gene TRBV6-1 combines with J gene TRBJ1-2; D unclear. Germline CDR1 and CDR2: MNHNS and SASEGT. The V end lost 3 bases, the J end lost 8 bases, and 7 bases lay between the germline ends. The CDR3 is 11 residues long.

J is TRBJ1-6 and V is TRBV27; the D gene is possibly TRBD1 (5 bases). This CDR3 comprises 16 residues. Per the germline V gene, CDR1 is MNHEY and CDR2 is SMNVEV (reference sequence). V dropped 9 bases and J dropped 10 bases, with 25 bases sitting between them. The CDR3 coding sequence is TGTGCCAGTCGCTCCCTGGGCTCGGGGGAACGGTCACCCCTCCACTTT. Its translation: CASRSLGSGERSPLHF.

V gene TRBV7-9 combines with J gene TRBJ2-1; 8 nucleotides align to TRBD1. This CDR3 spans 17 amino acids. Germline V CDR1 and CDR2: SEHNR, FQNEAQ (reference sequence). V dropped 1 base and J dropped 7; count of bases not matched to a gene: 12. The CDR3 DNA sequence: TGTGCCAGCAGCTTAGTGAGCTTGTGGACAGGGTGGAATGAGCAGTTCTTC. Translating gives CASSLVSLWTGWNEQFF.

This clone was detected once. The chain links TRBV11-2 to TRBJ1-1; the match to TRBD1 covers 7 bases. Germline lookup yields CDR1 SGHAT and CDR2 FQNNGV. Unmatched junction bases numbered 5, after V lost 5 bases and J lost 2 bases. This CDR3 has 14 residues. CDR3 sequence: CASSLGTDNTEAFF. In nucleotides, the CDR3 is TGTGCCAGCAGCCTCGGGACAGATAACACTGAAGCTTTCTTT. Looking up the rest from reference TRBV11-2 and TRBJ1-1 gives the full variable domain: EAGVAQSPRYKIIEKRQSVAFWCNPISGHATLYWYQQILGQGPKLLIQFQNNGVVDDSQLPKDRFSAERLKGVDSTLKIQPAKLEDSAVYLCASSLGTDNTEAFFGQGTRLTVV.

CDR3 sequence (DNA): TGTGCCAGCAGTGGCGGAAGGGGTTCTGGGACTAGCGGCAATGAGCAGTTCTTC. Its protein is CASSGGRGSGTSGNEQFF. The V and J genes are TRBV2 and TRBJ2-1; 11 positions match TRBD2. CDR3 length: 18 amino acids. V was clipped by 4 bases and J by 6 bases; unmatched bases: 14. Germline assignment: CDR1 SNHLY and CDR2 FYNNEI.

In DNA, the CDR3 is TGTGCCAGTAGTATGTCTGGGGTTTCCAATGAGCAGTTCTTC. Translation: CASSMSGVSNEQFF. The rearrangement joins TRBV19 to TRBJ2-1; D gene ambiguous. The CDR3 contains 14 residues. Trimming took off 3 bases at V and 6 bases at J, with 12 bases between the two ends. Germline V gives CDR1 LNHDA, CDR2 SQIVND (reference sequence).

This chain's CDR3 is CASSPGTAEGYTF. The DNA for the CDR3 is TGTGCCAGCAGCCCCGGGACAGCGGAAGGCTACACCTTC. V usage is TRBV11-2 and J usage is TRBJ1-2; 7 nucleotides match TRBD1. CDR1 and CDR2 from the germline V gene are SGHAT and FQNNGV. J was trimmed by 8 bases and V by 5 bases; bases with no gene match: 8. The CDR3 is made up of 13 amino acids.

This clone was seen only once. The chain has TRBV11-3 and TRBJ2-4; D gene unclear. Looked up from germline, CDR1 is SGHNT and CDR2 is YENEEA. CDR3 length equals 15 residues. V was trimmed by 0 bases and J by 7 bases, leaving 13 bases between them. The CDR3 region has the DNA TGTGCCAGCAGCTTAGATTTGAGGTCCCGGAACATTCAGTACTTC. Translated: CASSLDLRSRNIQYF.

The V and J genes are TRBV5-1 and TRBJ2-2; perhaps TRBD2 as D (6 bases). The CDR3 covers 16 residues. Trimming shortened V by 0 bases and J by 7 bases, and 16 bases separated the two germline ends. CDR1 and CDR2 (germline): SGHRS, YFSETQ. The CDR3: CASSLGSSSVHGELFF. DNA for the CDR3: TGCGCCAGCAGCTTGGGCTCGTCTAGCGTGCACGGGGAGCTGTTTTTT. The variable domain in full, with the rest retrieved from reference TRBV5-1 and TRBJ2-2, is KAGVTQTPRYLIKTRGQQVTLSCSPISGHRSVSWYQQTPGQGLQFLFEYFSETQRNKGNFPGRFSGRQFSNSRSEMNVSTLELGDSALYLCASSLGSSSVHGELFFGEGSRLTVL.

This clone was seen once. The junction shows a germline mismatch at one end, possibly a read error. The genes are TRBV3-1 (or the pseudogene TRBV3-2) and TRBJ2-2, with TRBD1 matching 8 bases. The CDR3 is made up of 15 amino acids. Germline V gene lookup returns CDR1 LGHDT and CDR2 YNNKEL (reference sequence). The CDR3 DNA follows: TGTGCCAGCAACCAAGGACAGGGATGGCCCGGGGAGCTGTTTTTT. It encodes CASNQGQGWPGELFF.

The V gene is TRBV6-4, the J gene TRBJ1-5, with 7 positions matching TRBD1. Per the germline V gene, CDR1 is MRHNA and CDR2 is SNTAGT. J gave up 4 bases and V 5 bases, and 5 bases lay outside the gene matches. CDR3 length: 14 amino acids. Written as DNA, the CDR3 is TGTGCCAGCAGTCCAGGGGGGGGGAATCAGCCCCAGCATTTT. It codes for CASSPGGGNQPQHF.

The chain links TRBV4-1 to TRBJ1-5; 7 nucleotides agree with TRBD1. The CDR3 totals 15 residues. Germline lookup yields CDR1 MGHRA and CDR2 YSYEKL. J gave up 1 base and V 4 bases, and 4 bases lay outside the gene matches. The chain's CDR3 is CASSLGTVSNQPQHF. CDR3 sequence (DNA): TGCGCCAGCAGCCTAGGGACAGTCAGCAATCAGCCCCAGCATTTT.

V usage is TRBV19 and J usage is TRBJ2-5; possibly TRBD2 for D (6 bases). V lost 5 bases and J 5 bases, leaving 15 bases between the germline ends. Per germline, CDR1 LNHDA and CDR2 SQIVND (reference sequence). The CDR3 has 14 amino acids. Written as DNA, the CDR3 is TGTGCCAGTAGTTACGGGGGAGCCTACGAGACCCAGTACTTC. Translation: CASSYGGAYETQYF.

V usage is TRBV5-4 and J usage is TRBJ1-3, with a weak D call TRBD1 (5 bases). CDR1 is SGHNT, CDR2 YYREEE, per germline (reference sequence). The CDR3 loop spans 17 amino acids. The V end was cut by 4 bases, the J end by 0 bases, with 17 bases between. CDR3 loop: CASSLGPDTSSGNTIYF. The CDR3 bases are TGTGCCAGCAGCCTGGGGCCGGACACCTCCTCTGGAAACACCATATATTTT.

This chain joins TRBV11-2 and TRBJ1-2; D not resolved. CDR3 length equals 12 residues. Germline CDR1 and CDR2: SGHAT and FQNNGV. Trimming stripped 10 bases from V and 8 bases from J, with 17 bases between. The CDR3 DNA follows: TGTGCCATCCTACGTCAAATAGGGGGCTACACCTTC. This sequence encodes CAILRQIGGYTF.

The chain combines TRBV7-2 with TRBJ2-5, with a tentative D call TRBD2 (5 bases). Germline lookup yields CDR1 SGHTA and CDR2 FQGNSA. V was cut by 1 base and J by 4 bases, with 10 bases left in between. The CDR3 has 14 residues. CDR3 amino acids: CASSLDAGPETQYF. The CDR3, as DNA: TGTGCCAGCAGCTTAGACGCGGGTCCAGAGACCCAGTACTTC.

This clone is a singleton in its sample. The chain carries TRBV5-5 and TRBJ2-7; D unresolved. Germline loops: CDR1 SGHKS, CDR2 YYEKEE (reference sequence). The CDR3 sequence is 15 residues long. Trimming left V 4 bases short and J 3 bases short, with 17 bases between. CDR3 protein: CASSPALVLDYEQYF. The CDR3 DNA reads as TGTGCCAGCAGCCCAGCGTTGGTGCTAGACTACGAGCAGTACTTC.

The chain is built from TRBV5-1 and TRBJ2-3; 7 bases fit TRBD1. Germline CDR1 SGHRS, CDR2 YFSETQ. This CDR3 region has 14 residues. Unmatched junction bases numbered 4, after V lost 4 bases and J lost 2 bases. This CDR3 is CASSRDSPTDTQYF. The DNA of the CDR3 is TGCGCCAGCAGCAGGGACAGTCCCACAGATACGCAGTATTTT.

The J gene is TRBJ1-6, the V gene TRBV4-3; D unresolved. V lost 2 bases and J 7 bases, leaving 15 bases between the germline ends. The CDR3 is made up of 16 amino acids. Germline CDR1 reads LGHNA; CDR2 reads YSLEER. The chain's CDR3 is CASSQWARAENSPLHF. The CDR3, as DNA: TGCGCCAGCAGCCAATGGGCGCGGGCAGAGAATTCACCCCTCCACTTT.

The chain employs TRBV12-3 or TRBV12-4 and TRBJ2-3, with D possibly being TRBD2 (5 bases). Trimming stripped 6 bases from V and 0 bases from J, with 7 bases between. The CDR3 has 13 residues. The CDR3 sequence: CASSRGSTDTQYF. The DNA for the CDR3 is TGTGCCAGCAGCCGAGGGAGCACAGATACGCAGTATTTT.

This clone was observed a single time. The chain is built from TRBV2 and TRBJ2-5; 8 bases fit TRBD1. Germline loops: CDR1 SNHLY, CDR2 FYNNEI. The J segment lost 5 bases and the V segment lost 4 bases, leaving 6 bases of the junction unmatched. The CDR3 spans 14 residues. In nucleotides, the CDR3 is TGTGCCAGCAGTGTGACAGGGGCCTGGGAGACCCAGTACTTC. It specifies CASSVTGAWETQYF.

The chain has TRBV25-1 and TRBJ2-3, with 8 positions matching TRBD2. This CDR3 spans 13 amino acids. J was trimmed by 1 base and V by 11 bases; bases with no gene match: 5. The germline V gene has CDR1 MGHDK and CDR2 SYGVNS. The CDR3, as DNA: TGTGCCGGGCCAGCGGGGGGCACAGATACGCAGTATTTT. Protein: CAGPAGGTDTQYF.

This sequence joins TRBV29-1 and TRBJ2-3; the D is unclear. This CDR3 spans 10 amino acids. Trimming took 7 bases from V and 2 from J, leaving 4 bases between them. Germline CDR1 SQVTM, CDR2 ANQGSEA. The CDR3 here is CSANTDTQYF. The CDR3 bases are TGCAGCGCGAACACAGATACGCAGTATTTT.

V and J are TRBV20-1 and TRBJ2-7; TRBD2 matches at 9 bases. Germline V gene lookup returns CDR1 DFQATT and CDR2 SNEGSKA (reference sequence). This CDR3 is 15 amino acids long. Unmatched junction bases numbered 13, after V lost 3 bases and J lost 7 bases. The CDR3 protein is CSASDLGGGGREQYF. The CDR3 DNA reads TGCAGTGCTAGTGATCTCGGCGGGGGGGGCCGGGAGCAGTACTTC.

This clone was counted once. This chain links TRBV4-1 with TRBJ1-4, with D perhaps matching TRBD1 (6 bases). In germline, CDR1 is MGHRA, CDR2 YSYEKL. The CDR3 has 15 amino acids. V was pared by 6 bases and J by 3 bases, with 14 bases between. The CDR3 sequence: CASRAPGAANEKLFF. The CDR3 nucleotides are TGCGCCAGCAGGGCGCCGGGGGCGGCTAATGAAAAACTGTTTTTT.

The chain joins TRBV9 to TRBJ1-1; TRBD1 agrees at 9 bases. Trimming cost V 4 bases and J 4 bases; bases outside gene matches: 14. The CDR3 covers 17 residues. The V gene's germline CDR1 is SGDLS and CDR2 YYNGEE. This CDR3 reads CASSSPSWDRVATEAFF. The CDR3 DNA follows: TGTGCCAGCAGCTCCCCCAGTTGGGACAGGGTTGCCACTGAAGCTTTCTTT.

This clone was recorded only once. The gene calls are TRBV24-1 and TRBJ2-2; TRBD1 matches 9 bases. The germline V gene encodes CDR1 KGHDR and CDR2 SFDVKD. The CDR3 is 16 amino acids. V was clipped by 4 bases and J by 5 bases; unmatched bases: 7. The CDR3, as DNA: TGTGCCACCAGTGACCCCGGGACAGGGAGGACCGGGGAGCTGTTTTTT. Its protein is CATSDPGTGRTGELFF.

This clone is medium-sized (0.01 to 0.1%) in the sample. The rearrangement uses TRBV5-5 and TRBJ1-2, with D possibly TRBD1 on 5 matching bases. The CDR3 consists of 16 residues. Trimming removed 0 bases at V and 4 bases at J, with 16 bases between. The germline gives CDR1 SGHKS, CDR2 YYEKEE (reference sequence). CDR3 protein: CASSLEIQGGAYGYTF. The CDR3 DNA reads TGTGCCAGCAGCTTGGAAATCCAGGGCGGCGCCTATGGCTACACCTTC.

This clone came up once. V gene TRBV2 combines with J gene TRBJ2-7, with D possibly being TRBD2 (5 bases). The V end was cut by 7 bases, the J end by 2 bases, with 12 bases between. The CDR3 sequence is 13 residues long. Germline V gives CDR1 SNHLY, CDR2 FYNNEI. The CDR3 DNA reads TGTGCCAGCATTTGGGGAGACACCTACGAGCAGTACTTC. As protein: CASIWGDTYEQYF.